The entry below describes one T cell receptor (beta chain). Its antigen specificity is not known. Per-base qualities were not stored, and no clone one base away is much larger. Libraries were prepared through the immunoSEQ multiplex PCR assay. For the multiplex PCR, a mixture combining 60 forward primers for TCR Vbeta segments and 13 reverse primers for TCR Jbeta segments was used. The CDR3 region of rearranged TCR beta genes was amplified from genomic DNA by a multiplex PCR assay. The amplified TCR beta libraries were sequenced on the Illumina HiSeq System as 87-base-pair reads. The paper's processing steps were these. Across the 670 or so repertoires, a later analysis counted approximately 83 million unique TCR beta chains, 9.5 million to 12 million of which were shared by at least two donors. Raw reads were error-corrected and collapsed into unique sequences with a nearest-neighbor algorithm that merged closely related sequences to remove PCR and sequencing errors. CDR3 sequences were aligned to IMGT reference sequences to assign V, D and J gene segments. For a sequence to be retained, at least a six-nucleotide match to both a V gene segment and a J gene segment was required. A rearrangement was called productive if the CDR3 had no stop codons and remained in frame with V and J, and every other rearrangement was called non-productive. Following IMGT convention, CDR3 was defined as the stretch from the second conserved V-encoded cysteine to the conserved J-encoded phenylalanine. Sequences without an unambiguous match to a single V gene segment were excluded from the earlier analysis of 450 to 750 of the donors. In an earlier analysis of approximately 610 of the donors, V segments were called functional above 56.7% productive rearrangements and were called segregating when the between-donor standard deviation exceeded 5%. A statistical classification framework was developed to diagnose cytomegalovirus status using the catalog of TCR beta chain sequences. V and J gene assignment, in a later analysis, came from comparing TCR nucleotide sequences with IMGT/GENE-DB human TR gene sequences. In a later analysis, CDR3 sequences and most-parsimonious VDJ recombination scenarios were assigned using the TCRdist pipeline. In a later analysis, each TCR beta chain was defined by its CDR3 amino acid sequence together with its V-gene family, and reads without a unique V-gene family were excluded. To address suspected cross-contamination and a sequencing artifact, a later analysis removed approximately 600 highly shared, low-generation-probability nucleotide sequences. In a later analysis, a clonal expansion index was calculated for each public chain from normalized within-repertoire ranks of inferred template counts. Generation probabilities in a later analysis came from a VDJ recombination model fitted to out-of-frame rearrangements, and those results were checked against IGoR. A later analysis scored TCR-TCR, TCR-HLA and TCR-CMV co-occurrence with hypergeometric tests, applying a repertoire-size bias correction to TCR pairs. In a later analysis, false discovery rates were estimated by permuting HLA or CMV assignments 20 times. In a later analysis, co-occurring TCRs were grouped using DBSCAN, and TCRdist sequence similarity was added for clustering within HLA-allele-positive subsets. For co-occurrence clustering, repertoires with fewer than 30,000 or more than 120,000 public chains were excluded, along with five repertoires with anomalous nucleotide sharing. Not all clones reach the TCRdb copy of this immuneACCESS table, which keeps in-frame sequences only. Checked studies attribute under half of the gap to unresolved V genes and leave the rest unexplained. The D gene and trimming were derived from the DNA, and the V and J assignments and clone size from that table. This sample is represented by roughly 93,000 clones; 70% to 80% of them were singletons. The ten largest clones capture about 0.53% of the sample.

This record belongs to a study of cytomegalovirus exposure and HLA in healthy donors (dated by TCRdb to about 2017). Describing the broader study: An earlier analysis of some 600 of the donors reported 250 to 300 Gb of sequence data and 117 million unique TCR beta sequences obtained from roughly 180 million T cells. The later analysis used no new phenotypic data to find candidate immune exposures, relying instead on TCR beta sequences and their occurrence across donors. To predict cytomegalovirus infection status, the study brought together high-throughput TCR immunosequencing, statistical association of individual TCRs with disease status, and machine learning. In a later genetic analysis, genome-wide SNP genotypes for about three fifths of the roughly 670 donors were used, and that subset was treated as a discovery cohort. Among the roughly 430 genotyped donors, around 81% belonged to the genetic ancestry cluster associated with self-reported Caucasian donors. Using immunosequencing, the study profiled T cell repertoires from 666 subjects and related those repertoires to cytomegalovirus serostatus. The number of typed donors differed by locus: roughly 620-630 for A, B, C, DRB1 and DQB1; 500 to 550 for DQA1; about 600 for DPA1; and about 450 for DPB1. An earlier analysis of several hundred of the donors applied high-throughput TCR beta sequencing to assess whether each TCR beta V gene segment acted as functional or pseudogenic. Roughly five DR-DQ haplotypes were handled as single units for association and clustering because linkage in the cohort was strong. The study aimed to test whether cataloging public T cell receptors could reveal signatures of past pathogen exposure. Alongside the repertoire data, information on donor age, sex, ethnicity and CMV serostatus was compiled. HLA typing covered class I and class II loci at four-digit resolution. Among some 410 genotyped donors of the cohort, an average of approximately 240,000 unique TCR beta nucleotide sequences were sequenced per donor, approximately 20% of them non-productive. About 280 gigabases of sequencing data and tens of millions of unique TCR sequences were included in an early release covering around 600 HLA-typed donors. In a later analysis, previously published TCR beta repertoires from 550 to 750 donors were re-analyzed and high-resolution HLA genotyping was added so that TCR occurrence patterns could be studied. In addition to the first cohort of roughly 700 subjects, a separate validation cohort of around 110 different subjects was used. All discovery cohort repertoires had been generated on a single sequencing platform.

What the study reported, not specific to this receptor: A later analysis reported that several top co-occurrence clusters appeared linked to parvovirus B19, influenza, CMV and Epstein-Barr virus. Sequencing depth was assumed to be roughly uniform across donors in the presence/absence analyses, though that assumption may not hold. At a false discovery rate of 0.05, a later analysis linked 16,951 TCR beta sequences to specific HLA alleles. A few of the identified cytomegalovirus-associated TCR beta chains were confirmed in vitro to be specific for cytomegalovirus antigens. Linkage disequilibrium might explain the correlated functional status among segregating V segments, but an unknown experimental factor could not be excluded. Most TCR sequences were observed very rarely across donors, whereas some public TCRs were present in many individuals. In this cohort, only TCR beta chains were sequenced, and detectable features were limited by the absence of alpha or paired-chain data. In a later analysis, TCR association rates were found to vary across HLA loci, with the most associated TCRs seen for DRB1 alleles and the fewest for HLA-C alleles. In both the original and validation cohorts, the classifier was reported to diagnose cytomegalovirus status with high specificity and sensitivity. A group of highly shared sequence variants was considered likely to be a technical artifact of the sequencing pipeline. Strong co-occurrence of HLA alleles, especially DR and DQ, made assigning TCR associations to individual alleles difficult. Because some donors lacked HLA typing at each locus, the association tests relied only on the typed subset. According to a later genetic analysis, donors in an Asian-associated ancestry cluster had fewer N-insertions in productive TCRs than the approximately 690-donor mean. In a later analysis, most CMV-associated TCR beta chains were found to appear HLA-restricted, with HLA associations seemingly driven largely by CMV exposure. Compared with equally common non-associated chains, HLA-associated TCR beta chains in a later analysis were more clonally expanded and had lower generation probabilities. Broadly in line with IMGT annotations, most TCR beta V segments showed up in productive rearrangements about 90% or about 30% of the time in an earlier analysis of about 500 of the donors. For the cohort, immune exposure information was limited to CMV serostatus. Because counts were too low, roughly 16 rarely observed V segments, including chromosome 9 orphons, were left out of the earlier analysis of some 640 of the donors. A total of 150 to 200 TCR beta chains were listed by the study as associated with cytomegalovirus. The authors suggested that the approach could potentially be extended to other disease states and immunological phenotypes. V-gene and J-gene trimming of TCR beta chains was associated with a missense DCLRE1C variant in a later genetic analysis, and the association was replicated in an independent cohort. A further reported finding was that TCR beta sequences accurately predicted the HLA-A and HLA-B alleles for most subjects in the first cohort.

The cohort comprised some 680 healthy bone marrow donors. Cohort members were all nominally healthy when sampled, although unrecorded immune exposures were likely present. The donor was CMV seronegative and was included in the group of 352 seronegative cohort members. Each donor provided a peripheral blood sample, and peripheral blood mononuclear cells were used for TCR beta sequencing. The Qiagen DNeasy Blood Extraction Kit was used to extract genomic DNA from the blood cell samples. Specimen: PBMCs. This clonotype was obtained from a man aged 25-40 years in good health and CMV-seronegative.

The nucleotides read TGTGCCAGCAGTGAGAGAAGGGGTTCCTATAATTCACCCCTCCACTTT. Its product reads: CASSERRGSYNSPLHF. This chain is built from TRBV25-1 and TRBJ1-6; a tentative D call is TRBD1 (5 bases match). The cysteine opens and the phenylalanine closes a CDR3 of 16 amino acids. Just CDR3 DNA is preserved here, 48 bases in frame from base 1. The CDR1 and CDR2 encoded by the germline V gene are MGHDK and SYGVNS. Between the V and J ends, shortened by 3 bases and 1 base respectively, the junction contains 10 bases.